This T cell receptor beta chain was obtained from a study of T cells in severe cutaneous drug reactions (dated 2019 in TCRdb). Regarding the study in general: Recruitment took place between the early 2010s and the late 2010s, drawing patients from Taiwan, Thailand and a European registry network. Only patients with a probable or definite SJS/TEN or DRESS diagnosis by RegiSCAR criteria were enrolled. Assignment of the culprit drug relied on both the Naranjo algorithm and the ALDEN drug causality algorithm. Patients in either the acute or the recovery stage provided biological samples, such as blister fluids/cells and PBMC. Bulk TCR sequencing was combined with single-cell sequencing, quantitative PCR validation, functional assays and transgenic mouse experiments. To build the libraries, iRepertoire multiplex PCR was used, and the authors pointed to a comparison in which iRepertoire and 5' RACE methods, with or without UMI, captured abundant clonotypes similarly.

Sequencing was performed on donors who were patients with carbamazepine-induced Stevens-Johnson syndrome or toxic epidermal necrolysis (CBZ-SJS/TEN). Patients with drug-induced severe cutaneous adverse reactions had T cell receptor repertoires profiled by next-generation sequencing to look for drug-specific clonotypes. The RNA was isolated from either blister cells of skin lesions or peripheral blood mononuclear cells. Comments on this clonotype: Its antigen is unknown.

What the work shows at the level of the full study, not this receptor alone: All seven CBZ-SJS/TEN blister samples contained a public TCRbeta CDR3 (mean approximately 15%), which was undetectable or scarce in tolerant-control and healthy-donor PBMC. According to the authors, further study is still needed to determine whether the public TCR generalizes to SJS/TEN caused by other drugs. CBZ-SJS/TEN patients showed strongly increased TRBV12-4 usage, with averages of around 34% in blister cells and about 5% in PBMC.

Library preparation used the iRepertoire multiplex PCR system with TCR subtype-specific primers for both bulk and single-cell sequencing. Bulk TCR beta libraries were generated by multiplex PCR with primers targeting V, D and J gene regions. Roughly 100-550 ng of RNA per sample served as input for bulk TCR library preparation. An Illumina MiSeq was used to sequence bulk TCR beta amplicons. The authors processed their data as follows. Quality control steps removed sample misassignments and low-quality sequencing reads. The CDR3 was defined as the amino acids lying between the Y[YFLI]C motif of the V gene and the [FW]GXGT motif of the J segment. The IMGT database served as the reference for assigning TRBV and TRBJ genes and CDR3 clonotypes. Per-sample TRBV expression was normalized to the mean of the same gene in PBMC from some 40 healthy donors. The reads were reprocessed in TCRdb, with one entry per CDR3 protein sequence and no accompanying DNA. The V and J calls reflect TCRdb's pipeline rather than the authors' work. This sample's records show about 1,200 distinct CDR3 sequences. The top ten clonotypes cover roughly 19% of the sample.

In the germline V gene (reference sequence), CDR1 corresponds to GTSNPN and CDR2 to SVGIG. Measured from the cysteine to the phenylalanine, the CDR3 is 12 residues long. No DNA appears here. The sequencing sample was made of cells from a skin blister. Read against the paper, the sample's cell subset or site label means: unsorted cells from skin lesion blisters. The chain was built from TRBV30 and TRBJ1-1; TCRdb gives TRBD1 as the D gene, but with no DNA this cannot be confirmed. This sequence originates from a human donor with Stevens-Johnson syndrome, a severe cutaneous drug reaction. This receptor carries the CDR3 CAWGQPNTEAFF.